A single sample gave rise to the 26 T cell receptor beta chains below, sequenced in a study of T-cell reconstitution after alpha-beta-depleted transplantation in children. Unique molecular identifiers were used to barcode this TCRbeta library. TCRdb fed the PCR reads into MiXCR, producing one record per CDR3 protein. The sample shows some 830,000 distinct CDR3 sequences, roughly 16% of them seen only once. The source was PBMCs, mostly from graft donor cells, collected 360 days after TCRalphabeta/CD19-depleted stem cell transplant. These receptor sequences come from a male patient between 5 and 17 years old who had a stem cell transplant for acute lymphoblastic leukemia, so the T cells may come from the graft donor.

The V call is TRBV9, the J call TRBJ2-2, with 8 bases matching TRBD1. CDR1 SGDLS and CDR2 YYNGEE come from the germline V gene. This CDR3 is 15 amino acids long. With 0 bases clipped from V and 5 bases from J, the junction kept 3 bases outside the gene matches. The CDR3 DNA reads TGTGCCAGCAGCGTAGGACAGGGGTTTACCGGGGAGCTGTTTTTT. Protein sequence: CASSVGQGFTGELFF.

This clonotype was counted only a few times. The V gene is TRBV27, the J gene TRBJ2-3; 12 bases align to TRBD2. V shed 8 bases, J shed 6 bases, and the junction held 6 bases outside the gene matches. The CDR3 sequence is 14 residues long. Germline-derived CDR1 and CDR2 are MNHEY and SMNVEV (reference sequence). The CDR3 sequence is CASCTSGRWDTQYF. DNA of the CDR3: TGTGCCAGCTGCACTAGCGGGAGGTGGGATACGCAGTATTTT.

The genes are TRBV19 and TRBJ2-7; TRBD1 is a possible D gene (6 bases). CDR1 is LNHDA, CDR2 SQIVND, per germline (reference sequence). V was pared by 3 bases and J by 2 bases, with 11 bases between. The CDR3 is 14 residues long. The CDR3 coding sequence is TGTGCCAGTAGTATCCGGGCAGGGGCCTACGAGCAGTACTTC. Its translation is CASSIRAGAYEQYF.

In its sample, this clonotype was seen a few times. The chain links TRBV29-1 to TRBJ2-1; weak D call: TRBD1 (6 bases). From germline, CDR1 is SQVTM and CDR2 ANQGSEA. This CDR3 spans 14 amino acids. V was clipped by 6 bases and J by 7 bases, with 19 bases between them. In DNA form, the CDR3 reads TGCAGCGTAATACGACAGGAGGTCTTTAATGAGCAGTTCTTC. The encoded protein is CSVIRQEVFNEQFF.

V is TRBV7-2 and J is TRBJ1-5; D perhaps matches TRBD1 (5 bases). Germline CDR1 and CDR2: SGHTA and FQGNSA. The CDR3 consists of 16 residues. With 0 bases removed from V and 7 bases from J, the gap between germline ends came to 16 bases. CDR3 coding DNA: TGTGCCAGCAGCTTAGCAGGGGTGGGTCTCCTACAGCCCCAGCATTTT. It is translated as CASSLAGVGLLQPQHF.

The chain couples TRBV4-1 to TRBJ2-2; 8 nucleotides match TRBD1. Germline CDR1 is MGHRA and CDR2 is YSYEKL. The CDR3 is 16 amino acids. The trim removed 2 bases at V and 4 bases at J, leaving 6 bases unmatched. CDR3 sequence: CASSQQRTGPTGELFF. The CDR3 DNA sequence: TGCGCCAGCAGCCAACAACGGACAGGGCCCACCGGGGAGCTGTTTTTT.

This clonotype has just a few counts. This rearrangement joins TRBV19 to TRBJ1-5, with a tentative D call TRBD1 (5 bases). V shed 6 bases and J shed 0 bases, with 12 bases lying between them. CDR3 size: 15 residues. Germline CDR1 is LNHDA and CDR2 is SQIVND (reference sequence). The CDR3: CASSTRGNSNQPQHF. DNA for the CDR3: TGTGCCAGTAGCACGCGGGGGAATAGCAATCAGCCCCAGCATTTT. Variable domain in full (rest from reference TRBV19 and TRBJ1-5): DGGITQSPKYLFRKEGQNVTLSCEQNLNHDAMYWYRQDPGQGLRLIYYSQIVNDFQKGDIAEGYSVSREKKESFPLTVTSAQKNPTAFYLCASSTRGNSNQPQHFGDGTRLSIL.

The chain uses TRBV4-1 and TRBJ2-1; D is undetermined. V was pared by 4 bases and J by 7 bases, with 20 bases between. Germline V lookup: CDR1 MGHRA, CDR2 YSYEKL. The CDR3 sequence is 16 residues long. The CDR3 loop reads CASSLSPRPPWNEQFF. CDR3 in DNA: TGCGCCAGCAGCCTCTCACCTAGGCCCCCGTGGAATGAGCAGTTCTTC.

J is TRBJ1-5 and V is TRBV24-1; TRBD1 might be the D (5 bases). This CDR3 is 13 amino acids long. Germline lookup yields CDR1 KGHDR and CDR2 SFDVKD. The V end was cut by 5 bases, the J end by 2 bases, with 6 bases between. CDR3 residues: CATSVGGNQPQHF. CDR3 in DNA: TGTGCCACCAGTGTAGGGGGCAATCAGCCCCAGCATTTT.

In this sample, this clonotype turned up a few times. The chain is built from TRBV2 and TRBJ1-2, with a tentative D call TRBD1 (6 bases). Germline V gives CDR1 SNHLY, CDR2 FYNNEI. The V gene lost 6 bases and the J gene lost 0 bases, with 11 bases spanning the gap. The CDR3 is 14 residues long. The CDR3 DNA follows: TGTGCCAGCAGCGGGACAACTACTAACTATGGCTACACCTTC. It is translated as CASSGTTTNYGYTF.

This chain joins TRBV5-1 and TRBJ2-7, with D uncertain. The CDR3 has 15 residues. Between the trimmed V and J ends, which lost 0 bases and 3 bases, there was a span of 13 bases. Germline CDR1 and CDR2: SGHRS and YFSETQ. The CDR3, as DNA: TGCGCCAGCAGCTTGGGGCAGATCCTCCTCTACGAGCAGTACTTC. This codes for CASSLGQILLYEQYF.

This clonotype showed up many times. The V gene is TRBV7-3, the J gene TRBJ2-7; D is unclear. V was pared by 1 base and J by 3 bases, with 7 bases between. CDR1 and CDR2 (germline): SGHTA, FQGTGA. This CDR3 spans 13 amino acids. The CDR3 region has the DNA TGTGCCAGCAGCTTAAGCCCCGACTACGAGCAGTACTTC. It is translated as CASSLSPDYEQYF.

This rearrangement joins TRBV20-1 to TRBJ2-1, with 12 bases aligning to TRBD2. Unmatched junction bases numbered 0, after V lost 3 bases and J lost 0 bases. The CDR3 runs to 15 residues. Per germline, CDR1 DFQATT and CDR2 SNEGSKA (reference sequence). CDR3 nucleotide sequence: TGCAGTGCTAGGACTAGCGGGGGCTCCTACAATGAGCAGTTCTTC. This encodes CSARTSGGSYNEQFF.

The table lists this clonotype with a few counts. This chain joins TRBV7-9 and TRBJ2-1, with TRBD2 identical over 7 bases. CDR1 is SEHNR and CDR2 is FQNEAQ in the germline V gene (reference sequence). The junction had 8 bases not matched to a gene; V was cut back by 5 bases and J by 4 bases. The CDR3 loop spans 15 amino acids. CDR3: CASSALAEMYNEQFF. CDR3 nucleotides: TGTGCCAGCAGCGCCCTAGCGGAGATGTACAATGAGCAGTTCTTC. Variable domain in full (rest from reference TRBV7-9 and TRBJ2-1): DTGVSQNPRHKITKRGQNVTFRCDPISEHNRLYWYRQTLGQGPEFLTYFQNEAQLEKSRLLSDRFSAERPKGSFSTLEIQRTEQGDSAMYLCASSALAEMYNEQFFGPGTRLTVL.

The chain recombines TRBV7-9 with TRBJ2-7; D gene ambiguous. CDR3 length equals 13 residues. Germline V gene sequence: CDR1 SEHNR, CDR2 FQNEAQ (reference sequence). V lost 5 bases to trimming and J lost 6 bases, with 14 bases between them. The CDR3 region is CASSALTGTEQYF. The CDR3 nucleotides are TGTGCCAGCAGCGCGCTGACCGGAACCGAGCAGTACTTC.

This clonotype appeared many times. The chain employs TRBV12-3 or TRBV12-4 and TRBJ2-7; D may match TRBD1 or TRBD2 (5 bases each). The ends were cut back, 2 bases at V and 5 bases at J, with 25 bases in the middle. This CDR3 comprises 18 residues. The DNA of the CDR3 is TGTGCCAGCAGTTTAAAAGGGGTGGGGACGCGCCTAGTCCACGAGCAGTACTTC. This gives the protein CASSLKGVGTRLVHEQYF.

This clonotype was observed at least ten times. The chain couples TRBV24-1 to TRBJ2-1; no clear D gene. CDR1 is KGHDR and CDR2 is SFDVKD in the germline V gene. V gave up 4 bases and J gave up 6 bases, with 9 bases separating them. This CDR3 is built from 13 residues. The CDR3 loop is CATSDLGPNEQFF. CDR3 nucleotide sequence: TGTGCCACCAGTGACCTGGGTCCCAATGAGCAGTTCTTC.

There are a few counts of this clonotype. This rearrangement joins TRBV20-1 to TRBJ2-2, with TRBD2 matching 12 bases. The V gene end was trimmed by 0 bases and the J gene end by 5 bases; junction bases not matched to a gene: 10. The CDR3 runs to 18 residues. CDR1 DFQATT and CDR2 SNEGSKA come from the germline V gene (reference sequence). CDR3 in amino acids: CSARDWSSGRAGTGELFF. The DNA for the CDR3 is TGCAGTGCTAGAGATTGGTCTAGCGGGAGGGCCGGTACCGGGGAGCTGTTTTTT.

The sample holds one count of this clonotype. V is TRBV19 and J is TRBJ2-1, with D possibly matching TRBD2 (6 bases). This CDR3 has 14 residues. Trimming pared 6 bases from V and 3 bases from J, leaving 12 bases between. CDR1 and CDR2 from the germline V gene are LNHDA and SQIVND (reference sequence). CDR3: CASSPGDFYNEQFF. CDR3 nucleotides: TGTGCCAGTAGCCCCGGGGACTTCTACAATGAGCAGTTCTTC.

The chain links TRBV5-4 to TRBJ2-7; either TRBD1 or TRBD2 may supply D (5 bases each). Germline loops: CDR1 SGHNT, CDR2 YYREEE (reference sequence). V was trimmed by 4 bases and J by 0 bases, leaving 20 bases between them. The CDR3 loop spans 17 amino acids. The CDR3 sequence is CASSPLGERRSSYEQYF. The CDR3 DNA is TGTGCCAGCAGCCCACTAGGGGAGCGGAGAAGCTCCTACGAGCAGTACTTC.

This clonotype was detected a few times. The J gene is TRBJ2-2, the V gene TRBV6-6; D gene uncertain. Germline V CDR1 and CDR2: MNHNY, SVGAGI (reference sequence). The CDR3 length is 13 residues. V was pared by 4 bases and J by 4 bases, with 7 bases between. This CDR3 reads CASSSVITGELFF. The CDR3 DNA is TGTGCCAGCAGTTCTGTCATCACCGGGGAGCTGTTTTTT.

V gene TRBV6-1 combines with J gene TRBJ1-6, with 10 bases aligning to TRBD1. The CDR3 contains 16 residues. J gave up 5 bases and V 5 bases, and 6 bases lay outside the gene matches. Germline CDR1 is MNHNS and CDR2 is SASEGT. CDR3 nucleotide sequence: TGTGCCAGCAGTCCGGACAGGGGGACGAATAATTCACCCCTCCACTTT. Translating it yields CASSPDRGTNNSPLHF.

The CDR3 spells CSARMTGISNQPQHF. CDR3 sequence (DNA): TGCAGTGCTAGGATGACAGGAATCAGCAATCAGCCCCAGCATTTT. The V call is TRBV20-1, the J call TRBJ1-5; D is perhaps TRBD1 (6 bases). CDR3 size: 15 residues. Trimming shortened V by 3 bases and J by 1 base, and 13 bases separated the two germline ends. Germline V gene sequence: CDR1 DFQATT, CDR2 SNEGSKA (reference sequence).

The chain combines TRBV5-5 with TRBJ2-7; the D gene is possibly TRBD2 (6 bases). The ends were cut back, 6 bases at V and 9 bases at J, with 25 bases in the middle. Germline V gene lookup returns CDR1 SGHKS and CDR2 YYEKEE (reference sequence). This CDR3 region has 15 residues. As DNA, the CDR3 is TGTGCCAGCATCAACCCTCTTCGGGGGAACAAGGGGCAGTACTTC. This sequence encodes CASINPLRGNKGQYF.

V gene TRBV12-3 or TRBV12-4 combines with J gene TRBJ2-3; 10 bases match TRBD2. V shed 3 bases and J 3 bases; nucleotides not matched to a gene: 12. CDR3 length: 18 amino acids. The CDR3 region has the DNA TGTGCCAGCAGTTTTCCGGCGAGCGGGAGGGCCTGGACAGATACGCAGTATTTT. This gives the protein CASSFPASGRAWTDTQYF.

The V call is TRBV5-1, the J call TRBJ2-3; D is ambiguous. This CDR3 is 14 amino acids long. V gave up 1 base and J gave up 2 bases, with 8 bases separating them. Germline V gene lookup returns CDR1 SGHRS and CDR2 YFSETQ. CDR3 sequence (DNA): TGCGCCAGCAGCTTGAATTCTAACACAGATACGCAGTATTTT. This encodes CASSLNSNTDTQYF.